The present T cell receptor (beta chain) was sequenced within a study of blood T cells in healthy people across ages. Per the germline V gene, CDR1 is MNHNY and CDR2 is SVGAGI (reference sequence). Deletions cut 6 bases from V and 7 bases from J, with 15 bases between. CDR3 size: 13 residues. Details on this clonotype: The target antigen is unknown.

General study results and limits: Measured against age, TCR beta diversity per million T cells decreased in a roughly linear manner.

A second PCR of 7 to 11 cycles used a sample-barcoded 5' primer and a J-beta primer mix. TCRdb passed the 5' RACE reads through MiXCR, listing each CDR3 protein once. Here the sample spans 1.8 million or so distinct CDR3 sequences, around 42% being singletons. This sequence was found in a human donor in good health. Sample: blood. The rearrangement links TRBV6-6 to TRBJ1-2; D might be TRBD1 (5 bases). The CDR3 spells CASSDVQEVGYTF. The CDR3, as DNA: TGTGCCAGCAGCGACGTACAGGAGGTTGGCTACACCTTC.